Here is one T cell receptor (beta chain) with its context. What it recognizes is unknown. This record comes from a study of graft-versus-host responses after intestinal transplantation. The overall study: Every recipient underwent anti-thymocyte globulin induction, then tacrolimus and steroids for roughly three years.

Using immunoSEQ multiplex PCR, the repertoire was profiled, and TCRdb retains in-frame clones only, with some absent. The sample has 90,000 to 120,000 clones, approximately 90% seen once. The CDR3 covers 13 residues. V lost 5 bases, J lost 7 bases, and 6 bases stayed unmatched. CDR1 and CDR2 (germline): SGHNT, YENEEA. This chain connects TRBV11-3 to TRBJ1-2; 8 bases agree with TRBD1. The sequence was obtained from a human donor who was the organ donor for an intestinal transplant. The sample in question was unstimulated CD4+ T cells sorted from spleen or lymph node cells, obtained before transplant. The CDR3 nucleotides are TGTGCCAGCAGCACCCAGGGGGCAGGTGGCTACACCTTC. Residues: CASSTQGAGGYTF.